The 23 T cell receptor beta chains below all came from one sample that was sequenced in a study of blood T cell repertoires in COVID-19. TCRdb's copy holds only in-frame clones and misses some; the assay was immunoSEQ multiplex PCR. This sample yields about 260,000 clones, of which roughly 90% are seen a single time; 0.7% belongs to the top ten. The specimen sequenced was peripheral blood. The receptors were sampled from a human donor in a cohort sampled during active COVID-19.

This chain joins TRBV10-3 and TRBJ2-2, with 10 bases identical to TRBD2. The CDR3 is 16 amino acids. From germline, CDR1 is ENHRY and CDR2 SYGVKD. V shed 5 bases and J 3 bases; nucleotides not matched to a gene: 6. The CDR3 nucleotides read TGTGCCATCAGTTCGCTAGCGGGAGTGGACACCGGGGAGCTGTTTTTT. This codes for CAISSLAGVDTGELFF.

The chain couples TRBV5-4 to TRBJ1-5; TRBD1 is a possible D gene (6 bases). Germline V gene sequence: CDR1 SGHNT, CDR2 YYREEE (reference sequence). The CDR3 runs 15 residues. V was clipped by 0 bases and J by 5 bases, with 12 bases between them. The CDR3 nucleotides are TGTGCCAGCAGCTTGGGCGGGGGGCCCCATCAGCCCCAGCATTTT. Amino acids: CASSLGGGPHQPQHF.

As DNA, the CDR3 is TGTGCCAGCAGCTGGGGCGGGGTAAACACCGGGGAGCTGTTTTTT. Translation gives CASSWGGVNTGELFF. The gene calls are TRBV7-2 and TRBJ2-2; a weak D match, TRBD2 (6 bases). V was pared by 4 bases and J by 2 bases, with 11 bases between. This CDR3 region has 15 residues. Germline V gives CDR1 SGHTA, CDR2 FQGNSA.

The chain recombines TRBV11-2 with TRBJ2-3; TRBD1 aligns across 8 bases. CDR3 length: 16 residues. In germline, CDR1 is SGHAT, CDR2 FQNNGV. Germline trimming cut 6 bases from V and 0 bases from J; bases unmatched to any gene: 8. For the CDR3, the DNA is TGTGCCAGCAGGTCTCCGGGACAGGAAAGCACAGATACGCAGTATTTT. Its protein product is CASRSPGQESTDTQYF.

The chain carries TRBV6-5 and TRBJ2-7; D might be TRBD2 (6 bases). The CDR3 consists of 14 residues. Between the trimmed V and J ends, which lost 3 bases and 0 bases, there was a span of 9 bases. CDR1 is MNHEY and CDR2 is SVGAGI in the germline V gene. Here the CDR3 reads CASSYRGSSYEQYF. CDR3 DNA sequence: TGTGCCAGCAGTTATCGGGGGAGCTCCTACGAGCAGTACTTC.

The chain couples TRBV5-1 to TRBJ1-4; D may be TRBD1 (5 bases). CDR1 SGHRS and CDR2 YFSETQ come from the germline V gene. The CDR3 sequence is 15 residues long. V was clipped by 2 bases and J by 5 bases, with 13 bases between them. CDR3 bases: TGCGCCAGCAGCTTAGCAGGGCGGGGCAATGAAAAACTGTTTTTT. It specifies CASSLAGRGNEKLFF.

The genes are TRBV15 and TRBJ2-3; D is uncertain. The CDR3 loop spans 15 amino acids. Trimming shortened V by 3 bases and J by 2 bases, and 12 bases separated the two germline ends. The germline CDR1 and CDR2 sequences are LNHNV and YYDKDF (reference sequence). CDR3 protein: CATSSDIGSTDTQYF. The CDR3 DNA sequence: TGTGCCACCAGCAGCGACATCGGCTCCACAGATACGCAGTATTTT.

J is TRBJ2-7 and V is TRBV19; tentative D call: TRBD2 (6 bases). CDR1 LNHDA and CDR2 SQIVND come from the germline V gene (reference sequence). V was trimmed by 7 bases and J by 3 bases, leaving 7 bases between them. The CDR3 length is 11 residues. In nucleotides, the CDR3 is TGTGCCAGTATGGGACTCTACGAGCAGTACTTC. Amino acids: CASMGLYEQYF.

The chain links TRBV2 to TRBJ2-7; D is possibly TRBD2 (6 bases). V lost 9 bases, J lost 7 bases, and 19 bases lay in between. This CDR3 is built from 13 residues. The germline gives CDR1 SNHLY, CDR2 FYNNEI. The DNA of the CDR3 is TGTGCCAGTCTGGAGTCGGGAGTGTATGAGCAGTACTTC. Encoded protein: CASLESGVYEQYF.

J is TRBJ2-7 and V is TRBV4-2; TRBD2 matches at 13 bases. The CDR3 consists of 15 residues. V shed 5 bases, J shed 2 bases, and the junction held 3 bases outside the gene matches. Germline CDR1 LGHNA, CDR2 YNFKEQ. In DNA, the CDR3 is TGTGCCAGCAGCACTACTAGCGGGAGGGCCTACGAGCAGTACTTC. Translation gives CASSTTSGRAYEQYF.

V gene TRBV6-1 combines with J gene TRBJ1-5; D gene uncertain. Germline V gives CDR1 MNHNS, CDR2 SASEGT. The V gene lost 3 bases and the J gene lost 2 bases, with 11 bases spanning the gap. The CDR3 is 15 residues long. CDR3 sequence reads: CASSETPGGNQPQHF. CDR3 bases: TGTGCCAGCAGTGAGACCCCCGGGGGCAATCAGCCCCAGCATTTT.

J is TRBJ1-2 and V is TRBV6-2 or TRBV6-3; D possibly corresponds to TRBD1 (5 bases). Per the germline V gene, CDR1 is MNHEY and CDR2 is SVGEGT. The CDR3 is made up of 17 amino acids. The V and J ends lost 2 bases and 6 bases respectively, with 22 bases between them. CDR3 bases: TGTGCCAGCAGTTACACAATCCCTACAGGTCCGAGGAATGGCTACACCTTC. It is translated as CASSYTIPTGPRNGYTF.

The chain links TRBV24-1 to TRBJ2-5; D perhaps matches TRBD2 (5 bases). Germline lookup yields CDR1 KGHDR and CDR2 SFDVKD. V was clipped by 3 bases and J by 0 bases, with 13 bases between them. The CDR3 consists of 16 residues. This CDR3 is CATSDPHRGHQETQYF. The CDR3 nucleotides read TGTGCCACCAGTGATCCCCACCGAGGGCACCAAGAGACCCAGTACTTC.

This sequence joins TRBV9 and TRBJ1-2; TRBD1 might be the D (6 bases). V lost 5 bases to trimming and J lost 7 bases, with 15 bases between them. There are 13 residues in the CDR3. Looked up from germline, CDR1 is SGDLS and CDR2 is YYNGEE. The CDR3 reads CASSPTGILGYTF. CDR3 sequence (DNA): TGTGCCAGCAGTCCCACAGGGATTCTTGGCTACACCTTC.

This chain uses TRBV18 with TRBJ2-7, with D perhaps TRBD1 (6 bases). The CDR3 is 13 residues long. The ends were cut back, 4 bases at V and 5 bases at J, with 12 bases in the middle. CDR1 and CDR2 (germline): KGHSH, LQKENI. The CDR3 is CASSRTGFDEQYF. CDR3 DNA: TGTGCCAGCTCACGAACAGGGTTCGACGAGCAGTACTTC.

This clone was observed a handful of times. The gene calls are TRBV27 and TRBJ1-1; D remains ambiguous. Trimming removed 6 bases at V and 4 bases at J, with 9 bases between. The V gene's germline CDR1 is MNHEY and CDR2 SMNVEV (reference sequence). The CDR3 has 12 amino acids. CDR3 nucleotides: TGTGCCAGCAGCTTTGCGGGCACTGAAGCTTTCTTT. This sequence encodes CASSFAGTEAFF.

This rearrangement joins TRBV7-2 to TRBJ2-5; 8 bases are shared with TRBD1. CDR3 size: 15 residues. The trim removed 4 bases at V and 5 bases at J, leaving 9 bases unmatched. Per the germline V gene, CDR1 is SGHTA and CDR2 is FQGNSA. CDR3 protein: CASSYGQGWSETQYF. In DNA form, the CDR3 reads TGTGCCAGCAGCTATGGACAGGGTTGGTCGGAGACCCAGTACTTC.

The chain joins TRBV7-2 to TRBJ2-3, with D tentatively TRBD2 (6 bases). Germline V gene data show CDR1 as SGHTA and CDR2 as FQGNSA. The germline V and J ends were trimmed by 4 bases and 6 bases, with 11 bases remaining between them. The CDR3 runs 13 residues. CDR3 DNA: TGTGCCAGCAGCTCGAGGAGGGCCGATACGCAGTATTTT. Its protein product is CASSSRRADTQYF.

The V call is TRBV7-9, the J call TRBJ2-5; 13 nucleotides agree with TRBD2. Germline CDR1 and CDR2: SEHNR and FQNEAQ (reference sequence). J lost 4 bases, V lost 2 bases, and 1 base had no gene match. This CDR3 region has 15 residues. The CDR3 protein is CASSLRTSGRETQYF. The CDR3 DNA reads TGTGCCAGCAGCTTACGGACTAGCGGGAGAGAGACCCAGTACTTC. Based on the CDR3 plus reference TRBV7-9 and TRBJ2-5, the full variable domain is DTGVSQNPRHKITKRGQNVTFRCDPISEHNRLYWYRQTLGQGPEFLTYFQNEAQLEKSRLLSDRFSAERPKGSFSTLEIQRTEQGDSAMYLCASSLRTSGRETQYFGPGTRLLVL.

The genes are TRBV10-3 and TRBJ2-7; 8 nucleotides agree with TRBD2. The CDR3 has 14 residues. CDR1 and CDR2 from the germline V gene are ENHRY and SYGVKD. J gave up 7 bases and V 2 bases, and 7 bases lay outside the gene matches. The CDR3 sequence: CAISEGREVGEQYF. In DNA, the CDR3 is TGTGCCATCAGTGAGGGGCGGGAGGTGGGGGAGCAGTACTTC.

The CDR3 here is CASSFTGSYEQYF. CDR3 bases: TGTGCCAGCAGCTTTACGGGGTCCTACGAGCAGTACTTC. The rearrangement uses TRBV5-5 and TRBJ2-7; D is perhaps TRBD2 (5 bases). CDR1 is SGHKS and CDR2 is YYEKEE in the germline V gene (reference sequence). The germline V and J ends were trimmed by 2 bases and 1 base, with 7 bases remaining between them. The CDR3 runs 13 residues.

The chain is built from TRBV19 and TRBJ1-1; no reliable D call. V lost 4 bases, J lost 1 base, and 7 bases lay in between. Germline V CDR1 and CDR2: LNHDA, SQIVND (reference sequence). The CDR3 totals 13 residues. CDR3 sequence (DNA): TGTGCCAGTAGTACGACACGGAACACTGAAGCTTTCTTT. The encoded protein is CASSTTRNTEAFF.

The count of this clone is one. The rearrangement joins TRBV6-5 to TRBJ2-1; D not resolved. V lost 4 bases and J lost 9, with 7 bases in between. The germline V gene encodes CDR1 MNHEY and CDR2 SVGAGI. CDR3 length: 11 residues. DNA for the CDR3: TGTGCCAGCAGTTTCCCCGGTGAGCAGTTCTTC. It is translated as CASSFPGEQFF.